What follows are 26 T cell receptor beta chains derived from one specimen sequenced in a study of T cells in Graves' hyperthyroidism and ophthalmopathy. Researchers took RNA transcripts and amplified the TCR beta CDR3 regions from them. The TCR CDR3 was amplified in a first-round RT-PCR using the HTBI primer set. MiXCR was run by TCRdb on the multiplex PCR reads, yielding one entry per CDR3 protein. The repertoire holds approximately 600,000 distinct CDR3 sequences, with roughly 13% as singletons. What was sequenced was blood. All receptors come from a woman aged 25-40 years with Graves' hyperthyroidism that later progressed to Graves' ophthalmopathy.

In its sample, this clonotype was seen many times. The genes are TRBV2 and TRBJ1-6, with no clear D. Trimming left V 6 bases short and J 1 base short, with 13 bases between. This CDR3 has 16 amino acids. The germline gives CDR1 SNHLY, CDR2 FYNNEI. CDR3 sequence reads: CASRKRSTSYNSPLHF. The CDR3 DNA is TGTGCCAGCAGGAAGAGGTCAACTTCCTATAATTCACCCCTCCACTTT.

Ten or more counts support this clonotype. The genes are TRBV24-1 and TRBJ1-5; D ambiguous. Trimming removed 5 bases from V and 6 bases from J, with 7 bases in between. This CDR3 has 12 residues. Germline-derived CDR1 and CDR2 are KGHDR and SFDVKD. CDR3 nucleotide sequence: TGTGCCACCAGTGCCCTCGGTCAGCCCCAGCATTTT. Its protein is CATSALGQPQHF.

This clonotype has at least ten counts. V usage is TRBV15 and J usage is TRBJ2-7, with a tentative D call TRBD2 (6 bases). Per germline, CDR1 LNHNV and CDR2 YYDKDF (reference sequence). The CDR3 loop spans 14 amino acids. Trimming shortened V by 5 bases and J by 2 bases, and 13 bases separated the two germline ends. The CDR3 sequence: CATSLSSGAYEQYF. CDR3 DNA sequence: TGTGCCACCAGCTTATCCTCGGGGGCCTACGAGCAGTACTTC.

This clonotype was seen many times. The chain is built from TRBV20-1 and TRBJ2-1; D is possibly TRBD1 or TRBD2 (5 bases each). Germline V gene sequence: CDR1 DFQATT, CDR2 SNEGSKA (reference sequence). V lost 6 bases, J lost 5 bases, and 11 bases lay in between. This CDR3 has 12 residues. This chain's CDR3 is CSAGELNNEQFF. The CDR3 DNA is TGCAGTGCAGGGGAGTTAAACAATGAGCAGTTCTTC.

There are many counts of this clonotype. The chain carries TRBV27 and TRBJ1-6, with a weak D call TRBD1 (5 bases). The CDR3 extends over 17 amino acids. Germline V lookup: CDR1 MNHEY, CDR2 SMNVEV (reference sequence). V gave up 5 bases and J gave up 2 bases, with 16 bases separating them. The CDR3, as DNA: TGTGCCAGCAGTCCAAGCCCAGGGTCTCCCTATAATTCACCCCTCCACTTT. Encoded protein: CASSPSPGSPYNSPLHF.

The sample holds a few counts of this clonotype. V usage is TRBV7-3 and J usage is TRBJ2-2; no clear D. The V end was cut by 3 bases, the J end by 1 base, with 9 bases between. Germline CDR1 reads SGHTA; CDR2 reads FQGTGA. This CDR3 contains 15 residues. As DNA, the CDR3 is TGTGCCAGCAGCTTCGGCGGAGAGAACACCGGGGAGCTGTTTTTT. Translated, it gives CASSFGGENTGELFF.

This clonotype was detected ten times or more. The genes are TRBV10-3 and TRBJ2-3; TRBD2 matches at 9 bases. The CDR3 is 16 residues long. Germline trimming cut 3 bases from V and 0 bases from J; bases unmatched to any gene: 4. In germline, CDR1 is ENHRY, CDR2 SYGVKD. CDR3 amino acids: CAISDLAGSSTDTQYF. DNA for the CDR3: TGTGCCATCAGTGACCTAGCGGGGTCTAGCACAGATACGCAGTATTTT.

Ten or more counts support this clonotype. The rearrangement uses TRBV12-3 or TRBV12-4 and TRBJ2-5; TRBD1 agrees at 7 bases. The V and J ends lost 3 bases and 5 bases, in that order; junction bases with no gene match: 6. The CDR3 is 14 residues long. CDR3 in amino acids: CASSFLTGTETQYF. CDR3 DNA: TGTGCCAGCAGTTTCTTGACAGGGACGGAGACCCAGTACTTC.

This clonotype was recorded at least ten times. J is TRBJ1-3 and V is TRBV12-5, with TRBD1 identical over 9 bases. This CDR3 comprises 17 residues. In germline, CDR1 is LGHNT, CDR2 FRNRAP. V shed 4 bases and J 0 bases; nucleotides not matched to a gene: 7. In DNA, the CDR3 is TGTGCTAGTGGTTCCGGGACAGGGAGCCTCTCTGGAAACACCATATATTTT. It is translated as CASGSGTGSLSGNTIYF. Filled out from reference TRBV12-5 and TRBJ1-3, the complete variable domain reads DARVTQTPRHKVTEMGQEVTMRCQPILGHNTVFWYRQTMMQGLELLAYFRNRAPLDDSGMPKDRFSAEMPDATLATLKIQPSEPRDSAVYFCASGSGTGSLSGNTIYFGEGSWLTVV.

This clonotype was seen only a few times. The chain couples TRBV7-2 to TRBJ1-1; 7 nucleotides align to TRBD1. CDR3 length: 16 amino acids. Trimming at V came to 3 bases and at J to 10 bases, leaving 17 bases not matched to a gene. Germline-derived CDR1 and CDR2 are SGHTA and FQGNSA. The CDR3 nucleotides are TGTGCCAGCAGCTTCTCCGGGACAGCTATGACCCCTTCAGCTTTCTTT. Translating it yields CASSFSGTAMTPSAFF.

This clonotype was observed many times. The chain joins TRBV28 to TRBJ1-1; perhaps TRBD1 as D (5 bases). Trimming pared 2 bases from V and 0 bases from J, leaving 13 bases between. From germline, CDR1 is MDHEN and CDR2 SYDVKM. The CDR3 extends over 16 amino acids. CDR3: CASSLGGRVLNTEAFF. CDR3 in DNA: TGTGCCAGCAGTTTAGGGGGACGAGTTCTGAACACTGAAGCTTTCTTT.

This clonotype has a handful of counts. The rearrangement links TRBV5-1 to TRBJ2-5; 7 nucleotides match TRBD2. V shed 4 bases, J shed 4 bases, and the junction held 22 bases outside the gene matches. CDR3 length: 19 residues. Germline-derived CDR1 and CDR2 are SGHRS and YFSETQ. This chain's CDR3 is CASSDRPSEGGTQGETQYF. CDR3 bases: TGCGCCAGCAGCGATCGGCCGTCTGAGGGAGGGACCCAAGGAGAGACCCAGTACTTC. The variable domain in full, with the rest retrieved from reference TRBV5-1 and TRBJ2-5, is KAGVTQTPRYLIKTRGQQVTLSCSPISGHRSVSWYQQTPGQGLQFLFEYFSETQRNKGNFPGRFSGRQFSNSRSEMNVSTLELGDSALYLCASSDRPSEGGTQGETQYFGPGTRLLVL.

In DNA, the CDR3 is TGTGCCAGCAGCCCTGAACAGGGAACAGGCACCGGGGAGCTGTTTTTT. Protein: CASSPEQGTGTGELFF. This chain uses TRBV5-8 with TRBJ2-2; D perhaps matches TRBD1 (6 bases). Trimming took 4 bases from V and 4 from J, leaving 17 bases between them. Germline V CDR1 and CDR2: SGHTS, YDEGEE. There are 16 residues in the CDR3.

This clonotype was detected a few times. This sequence joins TRBV7-9 and TRBJ2-5, with 7 bases aligning to TRBD1. This CDR3 contains 15 residues. In germline, CDR1 is SEHNR, CDR2 FQNEAQ (reference sequence). V gave up 6 bases and J gave up 5 bases; unmatched junction bases: 12. DNA of the CDR3: TGTGCCAGCAGTCATACAGGGGAGCCCGGGGAGACCCAGTACTTC. Amino acid sequence: CASSHTGEPGETQYF.

Points on this clonotype: Given a much more abundant clone one base away, this may be a read error. The CDR3 nucleotides read TGTGCCAGCTCACCGGGAAGCGGCCTCGACGGTGATGAAGCTTTCTTT. This codes for CASSPGSGLDGDEAFF. V usage is TRBV18 and J usage is TRBJ1-1, with no clear D. From germline, CDR1 is KGHSH and CDR2 LQKENI. Trimming shortened V by 3 bases and J by 7 bases, and 21 bases separated the two germline ends. The CDR3 consists of 16 residues.

This clonotype was seen ten or more times. The chain has TRBV7-9 and TRBJ2-1, with a tentative D call TRBD2 (6 bases). The germline V gene encodes CDR1 SEHNR and CDR2 FQNEAQ (reference sequence). Between the trimmed V and J ends, which lost 5 bases and 9 bases, there was a span of 20 bases. This CDR3 is built from 15 residues. CDR3 bases: TGTGCCAGCAGCCTATCTAGCGACCGTAGGGGTGAGCAGTTCTTC. This translates into CASSLSSDRRGEQFF.

The chain combines TRBV20-1 with TRBJ2-2, with unresolved D. CDR1 and CDR2 (germline): DFQATT, SNEGSKA (reference sequence). Between the trimmed V and J ends, which lost 5 bases and 6 bases, there was a span of 10 bases. This CDR3 spans 12 amino acids. This chain's CDR3 is CSAPRVSGELFF. CDR3 DNA: TGCAGTGCTCCTAGGGTTTCCGGGGAGCTGTTTTTT.

The sample holds many counts of this clonotype. This sequence joins TRBV7-3 and TRBJ2-1, with 8 bases aligning to TRBD2. This CDR3 contains 18 residues. Germline loops: CDR1 SGHTA, CDR2 FQGTGA. V was pared by 5 bases and J by 7 bases, with 19 bases of the junction left unmatched. CDR3 nucleotide sequence: TGTGCCAGCAGCCCGCTTCGGAGAGCCGGGACTAGTAAGAATGAGCAGTTCTTC. Residues: CASSPLRRAGTSKNEQFF.

This clonotype was seen many times. V and J are TRBV12-3 or TRBV12-4 and TRBJ1-5, with D unresolved. V gave up 3 bases and J gave up 4 bases, with 10 bases separating them. CDR3 size: 14 residues. CDR3 protein: CASSFRETNQPQHF. For the CDR3, the DNA is TGTGCCAGCAGTTTCCGGGAAACAAATCAGCCCCAGCATTTT.

This clonotype has more than one count but fewer than ten. The genes are TRBV25-1 and TRBJ2-5; D tentatively reads TRBD1 or TRBD2 (5 bases each). Germline V gene sequence: CDR1 MGHDK, CDR2 SYGVNS. The V end lost 7 bases, the J end lost 5 bases, and 11 bases lay between the germline ends. The CDR3 has 12 residues. The CDR3 coding sequence is TGTGCCAGCACCATCTGGGGGGAGACCCAGTACTTC. Translation: CASTIWGETQYF.

This clonotype was seen more than once but under ten times. The J gene is TRBJ1-3, the V gene TRBV19; no clear D. The CDR3 extends over 14 amino acids. Trimming pared 7 bases from V and 0 bases from J, leaving 10 bases between. Germline V lookup: CDR1 LNHDA, CDR2 SQIVND (reference sequence). The CDR3 region has the DNA TGTGCCAGTATCGGGCTTGCCTCTGGAAACACCATATATTTT. It encodes CASIGLASGNTIYF.

This clonotype was found many times. V usage is TRBV10-1 and J usage is TRBJ2-1; 8 bases agree with TRBD2. The CDR3 is 14 residues long. The ends lost 3 bases at V and 10 bases at J; junction bases unmatched: 8. Germline V gene data show CDR1 as WNHNN and CDR2 as SYGVQD (reference sequence). DNA of the CDR3: TGCGCCAGCAGTGACGGGGGACTAGGGGTGGAGCAGTTCTTC. It encodes CASSDGGLGVEQFF.

This clonotype was seen only a few times. This chain connects TRBV19 to TRBJ1-1, with a tentative D call TRBD1 (5 bases). The germline V and J ends were trimmed by 4 bases and 1 base, with 22 bases remaining between them. CDR1 LNHDA and CDR2 SQIVND come from the germline V gene (reference sequence). The CDR3 extends over 18 amino acids. CDR3: CASSRDSGAQLGNTEAFF. As DNA, the CDR3 is TGTGCCAGTAGTAGGGACTCAGGAGCGCAGCTTGGGAACACTGAAGCTTTCTTT.

This clonotype was seen only a few times. The chain employs TRBV12-5 and TRBJ2-3, with unresolved D. The CDR3 totals 15 residues. Germline V gives CDR1 LGHNT, CDR2 FRNRAP. V lost 6 bases and J 2 bases, leaving 15 bases between the germline ends. CDR3 DNA sequence: TGTGCTAGTGGCCCCGCTCTGGCGGCCACAGATACGCAGTATTTT. Its protein is CASGPALAATDTQYF.

This clonotype was observed a few times. Just one base apart from a much larger clone, this may be a read error. The rearrangement joins TRBV27 to TRBJ2-7; 11 bases fit TRBD2. Germline CDR1 reads MNHEY; CDR2 reads SMNVEV (reference sequence). The CDR3 extends over 14 amino acids. After removal of 6 bases from V and 2 bases from J, the junction contained 3 bases not matched to a gene. CDR3 protein: CASSTSGSTYEQYF. CDR3 DNA sequence: TGTGCCAGCAGCACTAGCGGGAGCACCTACGAGCAGTACTTC.

This clonotype was observed a handful of times. The chain uses TRBV29-1 and TRBJ2-1, with 9 positions matching TRBD1. The trim removed 7 bases at V and 4 bases at J, leaving 5 bases unmatched. The germline CDR1 and CDR2 sequences are SQVTM and ANQGSEA. CDR3 length equals 13 residues. The CDR3 DNA reads TGCAGCGCAGGACAGGGGAGGTACAATGAGCAGTTCTTC. This translates into CSAGQGRYNEQFF.